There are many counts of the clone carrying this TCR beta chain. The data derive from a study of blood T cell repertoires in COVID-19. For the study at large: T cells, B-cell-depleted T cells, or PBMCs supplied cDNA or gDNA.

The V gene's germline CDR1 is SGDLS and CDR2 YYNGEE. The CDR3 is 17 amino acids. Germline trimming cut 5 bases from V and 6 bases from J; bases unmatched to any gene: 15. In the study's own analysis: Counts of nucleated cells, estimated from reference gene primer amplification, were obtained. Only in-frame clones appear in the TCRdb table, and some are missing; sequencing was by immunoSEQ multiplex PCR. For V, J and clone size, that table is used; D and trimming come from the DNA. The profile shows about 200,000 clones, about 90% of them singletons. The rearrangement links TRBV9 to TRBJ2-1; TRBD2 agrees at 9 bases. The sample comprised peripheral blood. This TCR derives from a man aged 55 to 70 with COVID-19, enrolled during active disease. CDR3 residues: CASSPTGTSRVINEQFF. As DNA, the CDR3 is TGTGCCAGCAGTCCCACGGGGACTAGCAGGGTGATCAATGAGCAGTTCTTC.